This is a list of T cell receptor beta chains from one sample in a study of T cell responses to AZD1222 COVID-19 vaccine. Using immunoSEQ multiplex PCR, the repertoire was profiled, and TCRdb retains in-frame clones only, with some absent. The sample has around 150,000 clones; 92% are singletons. The sequenced sample was peripheral blood, obtained 28 days after the second AZD1222 dose. The receptors were gathered from an adult who received the AZD1222 COVID-19 vaccine. Each CDR3 is given with its conserved first and last residue. The D gene is left open where the match is weak. Clone size is stated in some rows and not others, as once, few, many or a class when expanded.

D	size	V	J	DNA	CDR3
TRBD2	NA	TRBV5-1	TRBJ2-2	TGCGCCAGCAGCTTTTTGGCGGGGGCGAACACCGGGGAGCTGTTTTTT	CASSFLAGANTGELFF
NA	NA	TRBV7-2	TRBJ1-6	TGTGCCAGCAGCTTAAGTGAGACAGTGGATTCACCCCTCCACTTT	CASSLSETVDSPLHF
NA	NA	TRBV6-1	TRBJ1-1	TGTGCCAGCAGTGAAACGACACTGAACACTGAAGCTTTCTTT	CASSETTLNTEAFF
NA	NA	TRBV4-3	TRBJ1-3	TGCGCCAGCAGCCGTGACCTGAGCTCTGGAAACACCATATATTTT	CASSRDLSSGNTIYF
TRBD2	NA	TRBV5-1	TRBJ2-1	TGCGCCAGCAGCTTGGCCCCAGCGGGGCCGGAGGGAAATGAGCAGTTCTTC	CASSLAPAGPEGNEQFF
NA	NA	TRBV7-3	TRBJ2-3	TGTGCCAGCAGCTTATCCAGAACTAGCACAGATACGCAGTATTTT	CASSLSRTSTDTQYF
TRBD1	once	TRBV4-1	TRBJ1-1	TGCGCCAGCAGCCAAGGTAGAGACAGGGTTCAAAGCGCTGAAGCTTTCTTT	CASSQGRDRVQSAEAFF
NA	NA	TRBV19	TRBJ1-1	TGTGCCAGTAGTATTCGGACCCAGGTCATGAACACTGAAGCTTTCTTT	CASSIRTQVMNTEAFF
NA	NA	TRBV28	TRBJ1-1	TGTGCCAGCAGTGGGGCGGGGAGGGTGCTGAACACTGAAGCTTTCTTT	CASSGAGRVLNTEAFF
NA	NA	TRBV15	TRBJ1-6	TGTGCCACCAGCAGAGTGGCACAGGGTAATTCACCCCTCCACTTT	CATSRVAQGNSPLHF
TRBD1	NA	TRBV24-1	TRBJ2-1	TGTGCCACCAGTGATTGGTCCCGGGACAGGGGCTCCAATGAGCAGTTCTTC	CATSDWSRDRGSNEQFF
NA	NA	TRBV3-1/TRBV3-2	TRBJ2-2	TGTGCCAGCAGCATTCGACCGAACACCGGGGAGCTGTTTTTT	CASSIRPNTGELFF
TRBD2	NA	TRBV28	TRBJ2-1	TGTGCCAGCACTCCCTGGGGGGGAGATAGGTACAATGAGCAGTTCTTC	CASTPWGGDRYNEQFF
NA	NA	TRBV6-5	TRBJ2-1	TGTGCCAGCAGTTACTCTGCTGGAACACACTACAATGAGCAGTTCTTC	CASSYSAGTHYNEQFF
NA	NA	TRBV7-4	TRBJ1-1	TGTGCCAGCAGCTTACTTATGGTGGGGGGGAACACTGAAGCTTTCTTT	CASSLLMVGGNTEAFF
NA	NA	TRBV6-5	TRBJ2-6	TGTGCCAGCAGTTACTCGAGGTGGCCTGGAGCCAACGTCCTGACTTTC	CASSYSRWPGANVLTF
NA	once	TRBV7-8	TRBJ1-2	TGTGCCAGCAGCTTTGAAGGACCCTCTCCCCGGGATGGCTACACCTTC	CASSFEGPSPRDGYTF
TRBD1	NA	TRBV5-1	TRBJ1-5	TGCGCCAGCAGTCCGCAGGGGGCCGGCAATCAGCCCCAGCATTTT	CASSPQGAGNQPQHF
TRBD2	NA	TRBV9	TRBJ2-1	TGTGCCAGCAGCGTAGAGGGACTAGCGCCGTACAATGAGCAGTTCTTC	CASSVEGLAPYNEQFF
TRBD2	NA	TRBV28	TRBJ2-2	TGTGCCAGCAGTTTGCCGGGAGGTAACACCGGGGAGCTGTTTTTT	CASSLPGGNTGELFF
TRBD1	NA	TRBV7-2	TRBJ1-1	TGTGCCAGCAGCTTAGCTGGGACAGGGAACACTGAAGCTTTCTTT	CASSLAGTGNTEAFF
NA	NA	TRBV18	TRBJ1-4	TGTGCCAGCTCACCACGTGAAAAACTGTTTTTT	CASSPREKLFF
NA	NA	TRBV12-3/TRBV12-4	TRBJ2-5	TGTGCCAGCAGGGCGAGGGAGACCCAGTACTTC	CASRARETQYF
NA	NA	TRBV7-8	TRBJ2-1	TGTGCCAGCAGCTTAGCGGGACAAGGGTATGAGCAGTTCTTC	CASSLAGQGYEQFF
TRBD1	few	TRBV29-1	TRBJ1-1	TGCAGCGTTGATCCGGACAGGGGGCAGGGGAACACTGAAGCTTTCTTT	CSVDPDRGQGNTEAFF
TRBD1	once	TRBV9	TRBJ2-7	TGTGCCAGCAGCGCGGGACAGATCTACGAGCAGTACTTC	CASSAGQIYEQYF
TRBD1	NA	TRBV10-1	TRBJ2-3	TGCGCCAGCAGCGATTCCGGGACAGGGACAGATACGCAGTATTTT	CASSDSGTGTDTQYF
NA	NA	TRBV29-1	TRBJ1-1	TGCAGCGTTGAATCTCCAGGGAGGAACACTGAAGCTTTCTTT	CSVESPGRNTEAFF
TRBD1	NA	TRBV4-2	TRBJ1-6	TGTGCCAGCAGCCATGGGACAGCGGGGGATTCACCCCTCCACTTT	CASSHGTAGDSPLHF
TRBD2	NA	TRBV5-6	TRBJ2-5	TGTGCCAGCAGCTGGGGGACTATCGGCCAAGAGACCCAGTACTTC	CASSWGTIGQETQYF
TRBD1	NA	TRBV29-1	TRBJ1-1	TGCAGCGTCCCTTCCGGGACAGGGGTTGAAGCTTTCTTT	CSVPSGTGVEAFF
NA	NA	TRBV6-5	TRBJ1-1	TGTGCCAGCTCCCCCTTGAGAGACACTGAAGCTTTCTTT	CASSPLRDTEAFF
TRBD1	NA	TRBV5-1	TRBJ2-7	TGCGCCAGCAGAAGCCGGGACAGAGACTCCTACGAGCAGTACTTC	CASRSRDRDSYEQYF
NA	NA	TRBV7-2	TRBJ1-1	TGTGCCAGCAGCTTAGTTGCGGGGATAATGAACACTGAAGCTTTCTTT	CASSLVAGIMNTEAFF
NA	NA	TRBV7-2	TRBJ2-7	TGTGCCAGCAGCCAGGAGTTGCCCTACGAGCAGTACTTC	CASSQELPYEQYF
NA	medium-sized	TRBV5-4	TRBJ1-1	TGTGCCAGCAGCTTGACCCCGAACACTGAAGCTTTCTTT	CASSLTPNTEAFF
NA	NA	TRBV3-1/TRBV3-2	TRBJ1-2	TGTGCCAGCAGCCAAGTTTACGATGGCTACACCTTC	CASSQVYDGYTF
NA	NA	TRBV7-3	TRBJ2-1	TGTGCCAGCAGCAGCCCGGGGCGGTCCTACAATGAGCAGTTCTTC	CASSSPGRSYNEQFF